This TCR beta chain was obtained from a study of T cell responses to AZD1222 COVID-19 vaccine (dated by TCRdb to about 2021). Describing the broader study: A total of approximately 250 trial participants underwent TCR sequencing, of whom 200 to 220 had received two doses of AZD1222 and about 25 had received two doses of the MenACWY control vaccine. Trial participants were enrolled into age subgroups of 18-55, 56-69 and 70-plus years, which contained 148, 28 and 57 TCR-sequenced participants, respectively.

The CDR3 starts with the cysteine, ends with the phenylalanine, and has 16 residues. The retained sequence is limited to the CDR3, 48 bases, with the frame set at the first base. V trim: 5 bases; J trim: 5 bases; unmatched bases: 13. CDR1 and CDR2 are drawn from the germline V gene: SGHDN, FVKESK. The time point label here, explained by the study, means: about 28 days (+/-7) after the second vaccine dose. Because spike-specific TCR depth and breadth did not differ between the two schedules, AZD1222 recipients who got a second dose at roughly 4 weeks were pooled with those who got a second dose at roughly 12 weeks. Samples from vaccinated people were obtained from the UK trials COV001 and COV002, which included a single-blind randomized controlled phase 2/3 trial of AZD1222 (ChAdOx1 nCoV-19) in healthy adults. For TCRbeta chain sequencing, PBMC samples were collected from trial participants at day 0 and at day 28 after the second dose.

What the research found in general, with its limitations: Because no day 14 peak-response samples were available, repertoires were characterized only after the peak T cell response. The vaccine-associated CD4 TCRs covered the entire spike protein, and the dominant responses fell in regions 160-218 and 743-854. Reportedly, close to half of the unique spike-specific TCRs recognized epitopes lying outside the regions that are mutated in the B.1.351 and B.1.1.7 variants. Conclusions about previously exposed vaccinees are limited because only five to seven AZD1222 recipients were SARS-CoV-2 seropositive at baseline. The 56-69-year group was small, and its depth increase did not reach significance, likely because of low power. Participants were mostly white British and included more females than males, and it was suggested by the authors that clonal diversity may have been underestimated. A significant rise in spike-specific TCR breadth and depth was observed after two AZD1222 doses relative to day 0 and relative to MenACWY recipients.

On this clone: Its antigen is not yet known. Base quality data are lacking; no much larger clone is found one base away.

The CDR3 regions of human TCRbeta chains were subjected to immunosequencing. The original pipeline was this. Repertoire TCRs were matched against a reference library of SARS-CoV-2-specific TCRs generated with the MIRA antigen-specificity platform. Breadth meant the fraction of unique TCRs that were SARS-CoV-2-associated, whereas depth meant the fraction of total T cells that were SARS-CoV-2-associated. Using the MIRA data, each spike-specific TCR was assigned both to the spike region to which the TCR was reactive and to a CD4 or CD8 class. Log10-transformed breadth and depth values were compared by one-way ANOVA with Sidak's multiple comparisons tests. The source is immuneACCESS, and TCRdb retained only in-frame sequences with V and J called. Part of the clones is not carried over; for the studies checked, unresolved V genes explain less than half of this, and the remainder is unexplained. Clone size and V and J calls were adopted from that table, with D and trimming inferred from the DNA. The sample table contains about 130,000 clones; only one count was recorded for approximately 91% of them. The ten largest clones capture around 1% of the sample.

The sample was peripheral blood, taken 28 days after the second AZD1222 dose. This chain joins TRBV14 to TRBJ2-7, with 9 bases in between that match TRBD2. The receptor was derived from an adult who received the AZD1222 COVID-19 vaccine. The bases are TGTGCCAGCAGCGATCTAATAGCGGGAGTGATGAACGAGCAGTACTTC. Translation gives CASSDLIAGVMNEQYF.